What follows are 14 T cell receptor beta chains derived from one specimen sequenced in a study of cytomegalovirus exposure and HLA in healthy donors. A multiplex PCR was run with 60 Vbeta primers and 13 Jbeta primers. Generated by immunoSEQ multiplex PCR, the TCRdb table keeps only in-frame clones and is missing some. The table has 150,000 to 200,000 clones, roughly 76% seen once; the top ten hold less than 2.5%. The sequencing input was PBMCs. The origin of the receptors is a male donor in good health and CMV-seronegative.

CDR3 nucleotides: TGTGCCAGCAGCTCAAATCGCGCGGACTACGAGCAGTACTTC. Translating gives CASSSNRADYEQYF. This chain joins TRBV7-2 and TRBJ2-7; no firm D call. The ends were cut back, 4 bases at V and 3 bases at J, with 13 bases in the middle. Germline V gene data show CDR1 as SGHTA and CDR2 as FQGNSA. This CDR3 spans 14 amino acids. The full variable domain, with the rest looked up from reference TRBV7-2 and TRBJ2-7, is GAGVSQSPSNKVTEKGKDVELRCDPISGHTALYWYRQSLGQGLEFLIYFQGNSAPDKSGLPSDRFSAERTGGSVSTLTIQRTQQEDSAVYLCASSSNRADYEQYFGPGTRLTVT.

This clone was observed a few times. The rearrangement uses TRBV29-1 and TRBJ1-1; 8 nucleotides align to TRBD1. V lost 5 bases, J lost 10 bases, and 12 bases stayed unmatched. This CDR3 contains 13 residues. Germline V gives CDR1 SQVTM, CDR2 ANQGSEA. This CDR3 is CSVRNQGAGSAFF. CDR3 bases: TGCAGCGTTCGAAATCAGGGGGCTGGGTCAGCTTTCTTT.

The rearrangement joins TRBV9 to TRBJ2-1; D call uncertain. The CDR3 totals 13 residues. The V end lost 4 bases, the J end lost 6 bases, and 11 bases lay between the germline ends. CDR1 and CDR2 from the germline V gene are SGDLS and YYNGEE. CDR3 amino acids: CASSLRPGNEQFF. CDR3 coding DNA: TGTGCCAGCAGCCTCCGCCCGGGCAATGAGCAGTTCTTC.

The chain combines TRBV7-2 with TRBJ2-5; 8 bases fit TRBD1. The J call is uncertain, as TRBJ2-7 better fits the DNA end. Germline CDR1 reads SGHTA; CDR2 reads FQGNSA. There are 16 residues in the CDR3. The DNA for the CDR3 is TGTGCCAGCAGCTTAGCTGGGACAGGTGCCCCCTACGAGCAGTACTTC. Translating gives CASSLAGTGAPYEQYF.

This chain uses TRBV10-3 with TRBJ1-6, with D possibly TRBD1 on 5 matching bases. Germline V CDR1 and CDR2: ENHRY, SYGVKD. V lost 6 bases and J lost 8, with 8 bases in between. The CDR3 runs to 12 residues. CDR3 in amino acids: CAIRGGDSPLHF. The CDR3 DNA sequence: TGTGCCATCAGGGGAGGGGATTCACCCCTCCACTTT.

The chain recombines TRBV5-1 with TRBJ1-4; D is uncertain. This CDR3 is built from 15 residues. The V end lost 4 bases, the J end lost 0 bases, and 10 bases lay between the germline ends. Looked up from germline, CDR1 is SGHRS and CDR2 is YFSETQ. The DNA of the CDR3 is TGCGCCAGCAGCCCCGTACAGCCAACTAATGAAAAACTGTTTTTT. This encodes CASSPVQPTNEKLFF.

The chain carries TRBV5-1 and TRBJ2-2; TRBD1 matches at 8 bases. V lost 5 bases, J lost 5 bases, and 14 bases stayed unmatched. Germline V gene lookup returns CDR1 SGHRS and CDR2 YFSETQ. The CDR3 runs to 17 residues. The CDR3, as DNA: TGCGCCAGCAGATCGGACAGGGTAGGACTCGTGACCGGGGAGCTGTTTTTT. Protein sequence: CASRSDRVGLVTGELFF.

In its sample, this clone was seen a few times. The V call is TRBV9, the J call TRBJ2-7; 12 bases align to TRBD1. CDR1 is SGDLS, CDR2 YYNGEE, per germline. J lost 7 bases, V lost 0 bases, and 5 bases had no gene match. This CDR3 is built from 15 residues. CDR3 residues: CASSVVGTGGGEQYF. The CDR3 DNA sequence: TGTGCCAGCAGCGTAGTTGGGACAGGGGGCGGAGAGCAGTACTTC.

CDR3: CASSQRQGSDIQYF. The CDR3 DNA sequence: TGCGCCAGCAGCCAGAGACAGGGGTCCGACATTCAGTACTTC. This chain uses TRBV4-1 with TRBJ2-4, with TRBD1 identical over 8 bases. Germline V lookup: CDR1 MGHRA, CDR2 YSYEKL. Trimming removed 3 bases from V and 8 bases from J; junction bases left unmatched: 6. This CDR3 is 14 amino acids long.

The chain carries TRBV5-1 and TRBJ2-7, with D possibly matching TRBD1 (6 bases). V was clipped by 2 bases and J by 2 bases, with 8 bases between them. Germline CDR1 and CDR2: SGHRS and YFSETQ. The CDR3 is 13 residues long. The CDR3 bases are TGCGCCAGCAGCTTTACAGGGACCTACGAGCAGTACTTC. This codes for CASSFTGTYEQYF.

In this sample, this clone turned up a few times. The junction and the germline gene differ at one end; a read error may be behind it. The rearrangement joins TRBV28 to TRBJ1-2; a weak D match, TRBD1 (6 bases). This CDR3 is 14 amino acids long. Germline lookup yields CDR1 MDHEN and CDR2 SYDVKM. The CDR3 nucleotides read TGTGCCAGCACTGATAACAGGGCTAACGATGGCTACACCTTC. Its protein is CASTDNRANDGYTF.

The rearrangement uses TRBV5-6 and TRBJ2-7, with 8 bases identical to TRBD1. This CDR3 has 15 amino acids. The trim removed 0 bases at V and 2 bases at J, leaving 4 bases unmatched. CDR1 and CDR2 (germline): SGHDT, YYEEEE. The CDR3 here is CASSLGQGIAYEQYF. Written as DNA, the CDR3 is TGTGCCAGCAGCTTGGGACAGGGGATAGCCTACGAGCAGTACTTC.

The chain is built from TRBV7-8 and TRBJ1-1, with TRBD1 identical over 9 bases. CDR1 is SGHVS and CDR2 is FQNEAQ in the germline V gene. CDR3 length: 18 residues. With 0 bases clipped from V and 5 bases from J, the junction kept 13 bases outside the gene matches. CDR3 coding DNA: TGTGCCAGCAGCTTAGCGGTCGGGGCACAGGGGGCGAAAACTGAAGCTTTCTTT. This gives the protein CASSLAVGAQGAKTEAFF.

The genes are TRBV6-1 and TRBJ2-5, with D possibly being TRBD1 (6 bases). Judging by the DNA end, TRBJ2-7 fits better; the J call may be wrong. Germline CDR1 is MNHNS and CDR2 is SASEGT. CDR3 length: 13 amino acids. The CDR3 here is CASSPPGHYEQYF. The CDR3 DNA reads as TGTGCCAGCAGTCCCCCGGGACACTACGAGCAGTACTTC.